This is a list of T cell receptor beta chains from one sample in a study of T cells in localized non-small cell lung cancer. This table comes from immunoSEQ multiplex PCR, and its TCRdb copy is limited to in-frame clones, with some not included. The data contain around 35,000 clones, 93% of them singletons. The specimen comprised peripheral blood, sampled before any cancer treatment. The receptors come from a female donor over 55 with stage I lung adenocarcinoma. CDR3s include the opening cysteine and the closing phenylalanine or tryptophan. A D gene is named only where the DNA matches it firmly.

V gene: TRBV7-2
J gene: TRBJ2-3
D gene: TRBD2
CDR3 protein: CASSSSGGYTQYF

V gene: TRBV7-2
J gene: TRBJ2-1
D gene: NA
CDR3 protein: CASSLRPGQLYNEQFF

V gene: TRBV5-1
J gene: TRBJ2-6
D gene: NA
CDR3 protein: CASSLGDFAGANVLTF

V gene: TRBV6-1
J gene: TRBJ1-1
D gene: NA
CDR3 protein: CASRRFTGDTEAFF

V gene: TRBV5-1
J gene: TRBJ2-1
D gene: TRBD2
CDR3 protein: CASWAGVGTYNEQFF

V gene: TRBV23-1
J gene: TRBJ2-2
D gene: NA
CDR3 protein: CASSQSGISNTGELFF

V gene: TRBV18
J gene: TRBJ2-6
D gene: NA
CDR3 protein: CASSQQGVTGANVLTF

V gene: TRBV10-3
J gene: TRBJ2-2
D gene: TRBD1
CDR3 protein: CAISEARGRTGELFF

V gene: TRBV5-1
J gene: TRBJ2-4
D gene: TRBD1
CDR3 protein: CASSETGTAAIQYF

V gene: TRBV11-2
J gene: TRBJ2-5
D gene: NA
CDR3 protein: CASSLVPGKETQYF

V gene: TRBV15
J gene: TRBJ1-2
D gene: NA
CDR3 protein: CATRSAGFPSGYTF

V gene: TRBV9
J gene: TRBJ2-1
D gene: TRBD2
CDR3 protein: CASSVGASGGGEQFF

V gene: TRBV21-1
J gene: TRBJ1-1
D gene: NA
CDR3 protein: CASQAEVSEDTEAFF

V gene: TRBV5-6
J gene: TRBJ2-4
D gene: NA
CDR3 protein: CASSLAGTQFENIQYF

V gene: TRBV28
J gene: TRBJ1-2
D gene: NA
CDR3 protein: CASSFPHSAGDHGYTF

V gene: TRBV10-3
J gene: TRBJ1-1
D gene: NA
CDR3 protein: CAISSGNTEAFF

V gene: TRBV19
J gene: TRBJ2-1
D gene: NA
CDR3 protein: CASSMGREYNEQFF

V gene: TRBV6-5
J gene: TRBJ1-2
D gene: TRBD1
CDR3 protein: CASSPIPGTGGGYTF

V gene: TRBV28
J gene: TRBJ1-5
D gene: NA
CDR3 protein: CASSFPGLSNQPQHF

V gene: TRBV5-4
J gene: TRBJ2-4
D gene: TRBD1
CDR3 protein: CASSGRDSLAKNIQYF

V gene: TRBV5-3
J gene: TRBJ2-5
D gene: NA
CDR3 protein: CARSLTSKETQYF

V gene: TRBV11-3
J gene: TRBJ2-5
D gene: TRBD2
CDR3 protein: CASIGGEETQYF

V gene: TRBV2
J gene: TRBJ1-1
D gene: NA
CDR3 protein: CASSTQGGGMTEAFF

V gene: TRBV11-2
J gene: TRBJ2-6
D gene: NA
CDR3 protein: CASSPGAGANVLTF

V gene: TRBV5-4
J gene: TRBJ1-1
D gene: NA
CDR3 protein: CASSLAVGMNTEAFF

V gene: TRBV5-1
J gene: TRBJ1-2
D gene: TRBD1
CDR3 protein: CASSLASGQGDGYTF

V gene: TRBV6-5
J gene: TRBJ1-5
D gene: NA
CDR3 protein: CASSYEGGQPQHF

V gene: TRBV28
J gene: TRBJ1-6
D gene: TRBD1
CDR3 protein: CASSPAGGAQNNSPLHF

V gene: TRBV9
J gene: TRBJ1-1
D gene: TRBD1
CDR3 protein: CASSAWTGGQTEAFF

V gene: TRBV19
J gene: TRBJ2-2
D gene: TRBD2
CDR3 protein: CASRRVAGEAGELFF

V gene: TRBV5-1
J gene: TRBJ2-2
D gene: TRBD1
CDR3 protein: CASSLDRVNTGELFF

V gene: TRBV11-3
J gene: TRBJ1-1
D gene: NA
CDR3 protein: CASSFDREAFF

V gene: TRBV28
J gene: TRBJ2-7
D gene: NA
CDR3 protein: CASTHARLGVYEQYF

V gene: TRBV5-1
J gene: TRBJ2-3
D gene: NA
CDR3 protein: CASSFGQPGTDTQYF

V gene: TRBV7-3
J gene: TRBJ2-3
D gene: NA
CDR3 protein: CASSFGGLTDTQYF

V gene: TRBV7-9
J gene: TRBJ2-5
D gene: TRBD1
CDR3 protein: CASSLPTGQQETQYF

V gene: TRBV7-2
J gene: TRBJ2-5
D gene: NA
CDR3 protein: CASSFYGPQETQYF

V gene: TRBV7-2
J gene: TRBJ2-2
D gene: TRBD2
CDR3 protein: CASSLVSRGLVGELFF

V gene: TRBV28
J gene: NA
D gene: TRBD1
CDR3 protein: CASSSAGTGQNEQYF

V gene: TRBV2
J gene: TRBJ2-5
D gene: NA
CDR3 protein: CASKPTNVKGTQYF

V gene: TRBV5-6
J gene: TRBJ1-1
D gene: NA
CDR3 protein: CASSSPRVVRNTEAFF

V gene: TRBV2
J gene: TRBJ1-5
D gene: NA
CDR3 protein: CASSVVGSNQPQHF

V gene: TRBV5-1
J gene: TRBJ1-1
D gene: TRBD1
CDR3 protein: CASSVDRRVMNTEAFF